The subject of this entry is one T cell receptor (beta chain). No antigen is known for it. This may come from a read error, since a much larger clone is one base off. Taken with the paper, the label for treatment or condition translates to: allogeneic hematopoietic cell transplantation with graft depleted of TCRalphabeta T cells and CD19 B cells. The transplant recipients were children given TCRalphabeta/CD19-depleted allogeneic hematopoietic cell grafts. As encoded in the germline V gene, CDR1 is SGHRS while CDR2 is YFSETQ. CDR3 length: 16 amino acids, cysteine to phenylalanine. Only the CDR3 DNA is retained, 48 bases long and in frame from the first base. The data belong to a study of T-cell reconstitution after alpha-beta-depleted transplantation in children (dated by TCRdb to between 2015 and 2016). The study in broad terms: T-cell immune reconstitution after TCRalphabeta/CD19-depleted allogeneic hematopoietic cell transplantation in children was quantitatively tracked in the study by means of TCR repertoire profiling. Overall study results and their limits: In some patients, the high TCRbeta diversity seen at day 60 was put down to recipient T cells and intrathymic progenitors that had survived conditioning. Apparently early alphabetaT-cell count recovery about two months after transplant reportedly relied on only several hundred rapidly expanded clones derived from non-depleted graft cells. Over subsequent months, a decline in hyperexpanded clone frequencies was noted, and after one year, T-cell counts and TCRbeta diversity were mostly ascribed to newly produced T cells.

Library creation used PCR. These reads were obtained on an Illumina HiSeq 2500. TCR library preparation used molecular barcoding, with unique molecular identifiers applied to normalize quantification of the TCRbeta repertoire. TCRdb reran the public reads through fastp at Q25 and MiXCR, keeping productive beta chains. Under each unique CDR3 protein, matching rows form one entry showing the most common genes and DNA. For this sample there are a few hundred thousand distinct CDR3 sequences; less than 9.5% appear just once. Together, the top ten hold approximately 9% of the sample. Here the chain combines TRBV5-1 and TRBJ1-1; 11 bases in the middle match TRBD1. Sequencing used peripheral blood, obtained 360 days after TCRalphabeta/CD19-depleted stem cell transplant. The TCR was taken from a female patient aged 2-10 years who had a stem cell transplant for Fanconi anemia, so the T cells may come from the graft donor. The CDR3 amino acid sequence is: CASSSDRGRVNNEAFF. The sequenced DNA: TGCGCCAGCAGCTCGGACAGGGGGCGGGTGAACAATGAAGCTTTCTTT.